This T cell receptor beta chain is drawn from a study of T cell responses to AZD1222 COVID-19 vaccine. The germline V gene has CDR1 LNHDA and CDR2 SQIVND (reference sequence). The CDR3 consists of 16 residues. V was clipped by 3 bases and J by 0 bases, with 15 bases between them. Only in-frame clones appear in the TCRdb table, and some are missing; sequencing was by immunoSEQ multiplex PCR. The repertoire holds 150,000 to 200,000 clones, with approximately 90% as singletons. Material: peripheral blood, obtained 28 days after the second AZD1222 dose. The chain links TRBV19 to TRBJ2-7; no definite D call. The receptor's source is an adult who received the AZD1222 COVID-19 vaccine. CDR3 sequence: CASSMAGGSISYEQYF. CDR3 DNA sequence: TGTGCCAGTAGTATGGCCGGCGGATCAATCTCCTACGAGCAGTACTTC.